The entry below describes one T cell receptor (beta chain). It has no known antigen specificity. No much larger clone is present one base from it, and per-base qualities are unavailable. Using the deep immunoSEQ assay, multiplex PCR amplified TCR CDR3 regions from genomic DNA. Genomic DNA extracted from each cell subset was distributed evenly over all wells of several immunoSEQ 96-well plates, and each plate served as one replicate. Each replicate PCR for sorted subsets received 200 ng genomic DNA, equal to about 30,000 T cell genomes. Purified libraries were quantified with a Qubit 3.0 fluorometer, sized on a Bioanalyzer 2100, and re-quantified with the KAPA Library Quantification kit. Every immunoSEQ 96-well plate was sequenced on a separate single-read 150-cycle Illumina NextSeq 550 flow cell. Processing in the source paper ran as follows. Because the immunoSEQ output held only junctional sequences and lacked quality scores, the filtering could not match the filtering applied to full-length reads. Sequences were annotated with PyIR, a Python wrapper for IgBLAST v1.9, and V/J genes and CDR3 were assigned using IMGT germline references. Reads were removed for weak V/J assignments (E-value above 1e-6), missing CDR3, stop codons, out-of-frame junctions, or ambiguous translated residues. V3J clonotypes were defined by identical inferred V gene, J gene, and CDR3 amino acid sequence. Percentage overlap between repertoires was computed as shared unique clonotypes divided by the size of the smaller repertoire. RTK rarefaction, the Chao1 estimator, and Recon v2.1 estimates of unobserved clonotypes were used to assess repertoire richness. OLGA was used to compute generation probabilities for all TCRbeta clonotypes that the gDNA method yielded from a few donors. TCRdb took this table from immuneACCESS and kept in-frame rearrangements with V and J called. Such tables lack part of the clones; where checked against another copy, unresolved V genes explain under half of the gap, and the rest is unexplained. The DNA gave D and trimming, while V, J and clone size come from that table. The sample table contains hundreds of thousands of clones; only one count was recorded for roughly 96% of them. About 0.11% of the sample comes from the top ten.

CD8 naive samples were CD45RO-negative cells positively selected for CCR7, giving a CD45RA+CCR7+ population that excluded TemRA cells. Donors were healthy HIV-negative adults with no recently reported acute infections or vaccinations. Every donor was a Caucasian adult residing in Nashville, Tennessee, USA. After blood collection by leukapheresis, PBMCs were isolated using Ficoll-Histopaque density gradient centrifugation and then cryopreserved in the vapor phase of liquid nitrogen. Purity and quantity of every magnetically sorted T cell population were checked by analytical flow cytometry. Each sorted fraction had its genomic DNA isolated and then quantified by UV absorbance on a Nanodrop 2000c. These data belong to a study of shared clonotypes between healthy human individuals (dated by TCRdb to the early 2020s). For context, the study as a whole: The cohort comprised a couple of women and a few men aged 18 to 49 years. The study deeply sequenced blood TCR repertoires of about five healthy adults to estimate repertoire size and the extent of clonotype sharing between individuals. Per donor, leukapheresis produced somewhere between about 0.9 and 9.5 billion PBMCs. Different laboratories and diverse techniques were used to prepare libraries and sequence TCR repertoires, to increase sequencing depth and limit assay-specific biases. Per donor, three plates each were used for CD4 naive and CD4 memory, two for CD8 naive, and one for CD8 memory. The investigation overall reported the following: Even with the large sequencing depth, rarefaction of the sorted-subset datasets indicated that sequencing was incomplete. Only blood was sampled, and tissue TCR repertoires likely differ from those in blood. Because the study included only a small number of donors, the genetic and exposure-history diversity represented was limited. Higher generation probabilities were observed for clonotypes shared by all four sorted-subset donors than for non-shared clonotypes. Based on pairwise subsampling, the degree of clonotype sharing among donors was expected to be affected by sequencing depth. Sharing across a handful of donors was observed for around 5% of naive CD4, less than 4% of naive CD8, over 2% of memory CD4, and roughly 0.4% of memory CD8 clonotypes. Naive subsets generally had larger estimated clonotype richness than memory subsets did.

The sequence came from a woman younger than 45 in good health. Sample: naive CD8+ T cells sorted from blood. The cell subset or site tag for this specimen amounts to: CD45RA+CCR7+.

CDR3 loop: CASRLAEGAYEQYF. The DNA is TGTGCCAGCAGGCTAGCGGAGGGAGCCTACGAGCAGTACTTC. Recombination connected TRBV6-5 to TRBJ2-7; 7 bases in between match TRBD2. The CDR3 runs 14 residues from the cysteine to the phenylalanine. CDR3 DNA is the only sequence kept; it has 42 bases, read in frame from the first base. According to the germline V gene, CDR1 reads MNHEY and CDR2 reads SVGAGI. For this chain, trimming is 6 bases at the V end and 2 bases at the J end, and the number of junction bases without a gene match is 7.